Below are 29 T cell receptor beta chains sequenced from a single sample in a study of siplizumab effects on memory and regulatory T cells. Sequenced by immunoSEQ multiplex PCR; TCRdb stores in-frame clones only, minus some. The table lists approximately 60,000 clones, around 80% of them singletons, with over 0.4% in the top ten. The sample consisted of memory CD4+ T cells sorted from blood. The receptors were sampled from a human donor in good health.

CDR3 in DNA: TGTGCCATCAAAACCCTAGCTGCCGGGGAGCTGTTTTTT. This encodes CAIKTLAAGELFF. The chain employs TRBV10-3 and TRBJ2-2, with D possibly TRBD2 on 5 matching bases. CDR3 length: 13 residues. In germline, CDR1 is ENHRY, CDR2 SYGVKD. With 7 bases removed from V and 6 bases from J, the gap between germline ends came to 12 bases.

The rearrangement joins TRBV10-3 to TRBJ2-5; D is ambiguous. Germline lookup yields CDR1 ENHRY and CDR2 SYGVKD. Deletions cut 0 bases from V and 1 base from J, with 6 bases between. This CDR3 is 14 amino acids long. In nucleotides, the CDR3 is TGTGCCATCAGTGAGTCAGGACCCCAAGAGACCCAGTACTTC. It codes for CAISESGPQETQYF.

This chain joins TRBV12-5 and TRBJ1-1; D unresolved. V was trimmed by 7 bases and J by 0 bases, leaving 12 bases between them. This CDR3 has 14 amino acids. Per germline, CDR1 LGHNT and CDR2 FRNRAP. CDR3 sequence: CASAGGILNTEAFF. CDR3 coding DNA: TGTGCTAGTGCCGGAGGAATTTTGAACACTGAAGCTTTCTTT.

The J gene is TRBJ2-4, the V gene TRBV15; 8 positions match TRBD2. The V gene end was trimmed by 0 bases and the J gene end by 8 bases; junction bases not matched to a gene: 9. The germline gives CDR1 LNHNV, CDR2 YYDKDF (reference sequence). The CDR3 runs to 16 residues. CDR3: CATSRDRKSGGYIQYF. The CDR3 nucleotides read TGTGCCACCAGCAGAGATCGGAAAAGCGGGGGTTACATTCAGTACTTC.

The chain joins TRBV5-1 to TRBJ2-1; 7 bases fit TRBD1. Germline-derived CDR1 and CDR2 are SGHRS and YFSETQ. The CDR3 extends over 15 amino acids. The junction had 5 bases not matched to a gene; V was cut back by 2 bases and J by 3 bases. CDR3 in amino acids: CASSLGQADYNEQFF. For the CDR3, the DNA is TGCGCCAGCAGCTTAGGACAGGCCGACTACAATGAGCAGTTCTTC.

The J gene is TRBJ2-6, the V gene TRBV7-3; D gene uncertain. Trimming left V 5 bases short and J 0 bases short, with 5 bases between. CDR1 is SGHTA, CDR2 FQGTGA, per germline. The CDR3 has 14 residues. The CDR3 sequence is CASSRSSGANVLTF. Here the CDR3 DNA reads TGTGCCAGCAGCCGTAGCTCTGGGGCCAACGTCCTGACTTTC.

CDR3 DNA sequence: TGTGCCAGCAGCACCGGGACAGGGGAATCTCTCGGAAGCTCACCCCTCCACTTT. Its protein is CASSTGTGESLGSSPLHF. The chain is built from TRBV5-6 and TRBJ1-6; 10 bases match TRBD1. This CDR3 has 18 amino acids. Germline V CDR1 and CDR2: SGHDT, YYEEEE. After removal of 4 bases from V and 10 bases from J, the junction contained 17 bases not matched to a gene.

The gene calls are TRBV6-5 and TRBJ2-3; possibly TRBD1 for D (6 bases). The CDR3 sequence is 15 residues long. V was pared by 4 bases and J by 5 bases, with 16 bases between. Germline V gene lookup returns CDR1 MNHEY and CDR2 SVGAGI. In nucleotides, the CDR3 is TGTGCCAGCAGTTCCCCAGAGGGGGTAAGAGATACGCAGTATTTT. Amino acids: CASSSPEGVRDTQYF.

V is TRBV4-2 and J is TRBJ2-3; TRBD2 matches at 8 bases. Germline lookup yields CDR1 LGHNA and CDR2 YNFKEQ. With V trimmed by 2 bases and J by 4 bases, 5 bases remained unmatched. This CDR3 has 15 residues. CDR3 bases: TGTGCCAGCAGCCAACGACGGGGGGGCGCAGATACGCAGTATTTT. Amino acid sequence: CASSQRRGGADTQYF.

The gene calls are TRBV5-6 and TRBJ2-5; 7 bases are shared with TRBD1. J gave up 1 base and V 1 base, and 13 bases lay outside the gene matches. Germline values: CDR1 SGHDT, CDR2 YYEEEE. The CDR3 covers 18 residues. The CDR3 loop reads CASSLYFGTESPQETQYF. In DNA, the CDR3 is TGTGCCAGCAGCTTGTATTTTGGGACAGAAAGCCCCCAAGAGACCCAGTACTTC.

This chain uses TRBV5-1 with TRBJ2-6, with TRBD1 matching over 7 bases. The germline gives CDR1 SGHRS, CDR2 YFSETQ. The CDR3 length is 16 residues. The junction had 6 bases not matched to a gene; V was cut back by 6 bases and J by 0 bases. As DNA, the CDR3 is TGCGCCAGCACCCAGGACAGGTTCTCTGGGGCCAACGTCCTGACTTTC. It yields the protein CASTQDRFSGANVLTF.

The chain joins TRBV6-5 to TRBJ2-2; either TRBD1 or TRBD2 may supply D (6 bases each). Germline CDR1 is MNHEY and CDR2 is SVGAGI. The V end lost 10 bases, the J end lost 4 bases, and 16 bases lay between the germline ends. The CDR3 length is 14 residues. The DNA of the CDR3 is TGTGCCACCCGGGGGCCGAAGGGCACCGGGGAGCTGTTTTTT. Its protein is CATRGPKGTGELFF.

The chain employs TRBV29-1 and TRBJ2-3, with 9 bases aligning to TRBD2. Germline V lookup: CDR1 SQVTM, CDR2 ANQGSEA. The CDR3 spans 16 residues. V gave up 6 bases and J gave up 7 bases; unmatched junction bases: 17. In nucleotides, the CDR3 is TGCAGCGTAAGGCCGGTAGGAGCGGGGGGACAGAATACGCAGTATTTT. Translating it yields CSVRPVGAGGQNTQYF.

This clone was counted only a few times. The CDR3 loop reads CASSTPKGGETQYF. The CDR3 coding sequence is TGTGCCAGTAGTACCCCGAAAGGGGGGGAGACCCAGTACTTC. The genes are TRBV19 and TRBJ2-5; the D gene could be TRBD1 or TRBD2 (6 bases each). Germline-derived CDR1 and CDR2 are LNHDA and SQIVND (reference sequence). The CDR3 is 14 residues long. Trimming shortened V by 4 bases and J by 5 bases, and 14 bases separated the two germline ends.

For this clone: Other DNA sequences in the same sample also yield this CDR3. The chain joins TRBV7-9 to TRBJ2-3; D is perhaps TRBD1 or TRBD2 (5 bases each). V lost 5 bases and J lost 4, with 10 bases in between. The CDR3 extends over 13 amino acids. CDR1 is SEHNR and CDR2 is FQNEAQ in the germline V gene (reference sequence). DNA for the CDR3: TGTGCCAGCAGCCCGAGGGGCCCAGATACGCAGTATTTT. It yields the protein CASSPRGPDTQYF.

This clone was observed once. This chain joins TRBV10-3 and TRBJ2-7, with 7 bases identical to TRBD1. The CDR3 runs to 15 residues. Germline V gene lookup returns CDR1 ENHRY and CDR2 SYGVKD. Germline trimming cut 6 bases from V and 3 bases from J; bases unmatched to any gene: 11. The CDR3 spells CAIRKTGKILYEQYF. Written as DNA, the CDR3 is TGTGCCATCAGGAAGACAGGGAAGATTCTCTACGAGCAGTACTTC.

The V gene is TRBV23-1, the J gene TRBJ2-1, with a possible D match to TRBD1 (5 bases). TRBV23-1 is reported as an ORF; its role is uncertain. Trimming pared 3 bases from V and 0 bases from J, leaving 18 bases between. CDR3 size: 18 residues. The CDR3 DNA reads as TGCGCCAGCAGTCAGGGCAGGGAAACCCCTAGCTCCTACAATGAGCAGTTCTTC. Protein sequence: CASSQGRETPSSYNEQFF.

This clone came up a few times. V and J are TRBV28 and TRBJ1-6; D possibly corresponds to TRBD1 (5 bases). The germline gives CDR1 MDHEN, CDR2 SYDVKM. Trimming took off 8 bases at V and 9 bases at J, with 20 bases between the two ends. CDR3 size: 15 residues. CDR3 sequence (DNA): TGTGCCAGCCTTTACGGGACCGGGTCGGGTTCACCCCTCCACTTT. It is translated as CASLYGTGSGSPLHF.

This clone was seen a few times. The CDR3 coding sequence is TGTGCCAGCAGCTCACAGGGATGGCGTGAAAAACTGTTTTTT. Amino acid sequence: CASSSQGWREKLFF. V is TRBV2 and J is TRBJ1-4, with D perhaps matching TRBD1 (6 bases). The CDR3 contains 14 residues. Germline CDR1 reads SNHLY; CDR2 reads FYNNEI. V was cut by 6 bases and J by 7 bases, with 15 bases left in between.

The chain combines TRBV23-1 with TRBJ2-3; TRBD1 matches at 10 bases. TRBV23-1 is identified as an open reading frame with a role that is uncertain. Trimming took 0 bases from V and 0 from J; bases not matched to a gene: 6. The CDR3 runs 18 residues. CDR3 amino acids: CASSQSWGTGVSTDTQYF. The CDR3 DNA is TGCGCCAGCAGTCAATCATGGGGGACAGGGGTCAGCACAGATACGCAGTATTTT.

The CDR3 reads CASSLVGGELFF. For the CDR3, the DNA is TGTGCCAGCAGCTTAGTAGGAGGGGAACTGTTTTTT. This chain connects TRBV7-9 to TRBJ1-4, with D perhaps matching TRBD1 (5 bases). This CDR3 contains 12 residues. Germline V gene data show CDR1 as SEHNR and CDR2 as FQNEAQ (reference sequence). With 1 base removed from V and 12 bases from J, the gap between germline ends came to 9 bases. The variable domain in full, completed from reference TRBV7-9 and TRBJ1-4, reads DTGVSQNPRHKITKRGQNVTFRCDPISEHNRLYWYRQTLGQGPEFLTYFQNEAQLEKSRLLSDRFSAERPKGSFSTLEIQRTEQGDSAMYLCASSLVGGELFFGSGTQLSVL.

V and J are TRBV19 and TRBJ1-4; TRBD1 is a possible D gene (6 bases). Germline CDR1 reads LNHDA; CDR2 reads SQIVND (reference sequence). Trimming stripped 3 bases from V and 3 bases from J, with 8 bases between. The CDR3 length is 14 residues. The CDR3 protein is CASSIWTANEKLFF. CDR3 nucleotide sequence: TGTGCCAGTAGTATTTGGACAGCTAATGAAAAACTGTTTTTT.

The V and J genes are TRBV19 and TRBJ1-2; D is possibly TRBD1 (6 bases). Per the germline V gene, CDR1 is LNHDA and CDR2 is SQIVND (reference sequence). The V and J ends lost 6 bases and 3 bases respectively, with 14 bases between them. The CDR3 runs to 14 residues. CDR3 bases: TGTGCCAGTAGCCTGGACAGTTCCTACTATGGCTACACCTTC. Its translation: CASSLDSSYYGYTF. Full variable domain (outside the CDR3, taken from reference TRBV19 and TRBJ1-2): DGGITQSPKYLFRKEGQNVTLSCEQNLNHDAMYWYRQDPGQGLRLIYYSQIVNDFQKGDIAEGYSVSREKKESFPLTVTSAQKNPTAFYLCASSLDSSYYGYTFGSGTRLTVV.

The rearrangement links TRBV19 to TRBJ2-1; TRBD2 agrees at 10 bases. The V and J ends lost 4 bases and 5 bases, in that order; junction bases with no gene match: 2. The CDR3 totals 14 residues. The germline V gene has CDR1 LNHDA and CDR2 SQIVND (reference sequence). CDR3 sequence reads: CASSSSGGNNEQFF. Here the CDR3 DNA reads TGTGCCAGTAGTAGTAGCGGGGGGAACAATGAGCAGTTCTTC. Looking up the rest from reference TRBV19 and TRBJ2-1 gives the full variable domain: DGGITQSPKYLFRKEGQNVTLSCEQNLNHDAMYWYRQDPGQGLRLIYYSQIVNDFQKGDIAEGYSVSREKKESFPLTVTSAQKNPTAFYLCASSSSGGNNEQFFGPGTRLTVL.

This clone was counted only a few times. The V call is TRBV5-1, the J call TRBJ2-3, with TRBD2 matching 8 bases. The CDR3 contains 17 residues. The V and J ends lost 2 bases and 0 bases, in that order; junction bases with no gene match: 8. Germline V CDR1 and CDR2: SGHRS, YFSETQ. The CDR3 bases are TGCGCCAGCAGCTTTGCCCTCGGGGGGGGTAGCACAGATACGCAGTATTTT. This gives the protein CASSFALGGGSTDTQYF. Full variable domain (missing parts from reference TRBV5-1 and TRBJ2-3): KAGVTQTPRYLIKTRGQQVTLSCSPISGHRSVSWYQQTPGQGLQFLFEYFSETQRNKGNFPGRFSGRQFSNSRSEMNVSTLELGDSALYLCASSFALGGGSTDTQYFGPGTRLTVL.

J is TRBJ2-6 and V is TRBV25-1; 8 bases map to TRBD1. The germline V gene encodes CDR1 MGHDK and CDR2 SYGVNS. V dropped 4 bases and J dropped 2; count of bases not matched to a gene: 4. The CDR3 runs 16 residues. CDR3 nucleotides: TGTGCCAGCAGTGCTCCAGGGGGCGCTGGGGCCAACGTCCTGACTTTC. It codes for CASSAPGGAGANVLTF.

The chain uses TRBV5-4 and TRBJ2-5, with 14 bases matching TRBD2. This CDR3 contains 17 residues. The germline V gene has CDR1 SGHNT and CDR2 YYREEE (reference sequence). V gave up 3 bases and J gave up 2 bases; unmatched junction bases: 6. The CDR3 bases are TGTGCCAGCAGCTCGGGACTAGCGGGGGCCAAACAAGAGACCCAGTACTTC. It is translated as CASSSGLAGAKQETQYF.

This clone came up a few times. The chain recombines TRBV5-1 with TRBJ2-1; tentatively, D is TRBD2 (5 bases). The CDR3 totals 14 residues. Trimming cost V 6 bases and J 2 bases, with 12 bases left between them. Looked up from germline, CDR1 is SGHRS and CDR2 is YFSETQ. CDR3 amino acids: CASMRLTTYNEQFF. The CDR3 DNA is TGCGCCAGCATGAGATTGACTACCTACAATGAGCAGTTCTTC.

The V gene is TRBV28, the J gene TRBJ1-3; D gene ambiguous. The CDR3 has 14 amino acids. Germline CDR1 reads MDHEN; CDR2 reads SYDVKM. The V end was cut by 6 bases, the J end by 0 bases, with 9 bases between. CDR3 sequence: CASRGGFSGNTIYF. DNA for the CDR3: TGTGCCAGCAGGGGTGGCTTCTCTGGAAACACCATATATTTT.